These T cell receptor beta chains were read from a single sample in a study of monozygotic twins with inflammatory bowel disease. TCRdb re-called the 5' RACE reads and shows each CDR3 protein once, DNA omitted. This sample carries about 420,000 distinct CDR3 sequences, with around 2.3% going to the ten biggest clones. The sample taken for sequencing was blood. The receptors originated from a human donor with ulcerative colitis or Crohn's disease, or a healthy co-twin of an affected twin (not recorded which). CDR3s include the opening cysteine and the closing phenylalanine or tryptophan.

J gene | V gene | CDR3 protein
TRBJ2-7 | TRBV29-1 | CSVIQGINEQYF
TRBJ2-3 | TRBV5-1 | CASSLPGEGDTQYF
TRBJ1-5 | TRBV6-1 | CASRDRGNQPQHF
TRBJ1-4 | TRBV5-1 | CASSDRVTSNEKLFF
TRBJ2-7 | TRBV28 | CASSPTTGGLYEQYF
TRBJ1-6 | TRBV12-3/TRBV12-4 | CASCAGRGSPLHF
TRBJ1-5 | TRBV7-2 | CASSLGIQPQHF
TRBJ1-6 | TRBV2 | CASRRTGGSYNSPLHF
TRBJ2-1 | TRBV20-1 | CSATYLAGARVNEQFF
TRBJ1-1 | TRBV25-1 | CASSVPSGTEAFF
TRBJ2-7 | TRBV10-3 | CAISGNSPYEQYF
TRBJ2-1 | TRBV7-6 | CASSLVAGAGEQFF
TRBJ1-5 | TRBV19 | CASSGLRQGIRNQPQHF
TRBJ1-3 | TRBV6-1 | CATGEGATGNTIYF
TRBJ2-5 | TRBV14 | CASSRAETQYF
TRBJ2-3 | TRBV28 | CASSFLGAQADTQYF
TRBJ2-2 | TRBV7-9 | CASSLRSRAGELFF
TRBJ2-5 | TRBV11-2 | CASTPGLAFETQYF
TRBJ1-1 | TRBV6-5 | CASSYGGVNTEAFF
TRBJ2-2 | TRBV5-1 | CASSGPGRGATGELFF
TRBJ1-1 | TRBV2 | CAVTRRGVNTEAFF
TRBJ1-2 | TRBV7-9 | CASSLFAGPSQGYTF
TRBJ2-7 | TRBV5-1 | CASSLNRGRVYEQYF
TRBJ1-1 | TRBV5-4 | CASSLPLGEAFF
TRBJ2-5 | TRBV5-1 | CASNSGQPQETQYF
TRBJ2-5 | TRBV5-1 | CASSLAGVGAGRETQYF
TRBJ2-1 | TRBV7-2 | CASSKQGTHYNEQFF
TRBJ1-2 | TRBV4-2 | CASSQPQGDGYTF
TRBJ1-1 | TRBV29-1 | CYCTQNTEAFF
TRBJ2-7 | TRBV27 | CASSPIKDRSLYEQYF
TRBJ1-2 | TRBV12-3/TRBV12-4 | CASSLSSANYGYTF
TRBJ2-1 | TRBV10-2 | CASSETLAPNEQFF
TRBJ2-1 | TRBV19 | CASSVLSGGPYNEQFF
TRBJ2-3 | TRBV20-1 | CSARGRTSGGTTDTQYF
TRBJ2-3 | TRBV7-9 | CASSLPNTDTQYF
TRBJ1-3 | TRBV19 | CASSIGNTIYF
TRBJ2-7 | TRBV5-1 | CASSLDPDSYEQYF